This T cell receptor (beta chain) was profiled in a study of pediatric ulcerative colitis. Findings and caveats of the study: Acute severe colitis showed lower rectal diversity from clonal expansions.

The survey-level immunoSEQ assay was used. Samples were sequenced at Survey level, maximum 500,000 reads. TCRdb's table, derived via immunoSEQ multiplex PCR, lists solely in-frame clones and lacks some. This table holds tens of thousands of clones, 85% to 90% found once. Germline loops: CDR1 LGHNA, CDR2 YNFKEQ. This CDR3 region has 17 residues. The V and J ends lost 0 bases and 0 bases respectively, with 12 bases between them. On this clone: Its antigen remains unknown.

V is TRBV4-2 and J is TRBJ1-3, with D uncertain. Sequencing used blood. The source is a boy between 10 and 17 years old who was a control in a study of pediatric ulcerative colitis. The CDR3 reads CASSQDPRPSSGNTIYF. The CDR3, as DNA: TGTGCCAGCAGCCAAGATCCGAGACCGAGCTCTGGAAACACCATATATTTT.